What follows describes a single TCR beta chain. Its matching antigen is unknown. The source of the sample is a study of T cell responses to AZD1222 COVID-19 vaccine. Study findings and constraints: Spike was spanned by vaccine-associated CD4 TCRs, with dominance at 160-218 and 743-854.

The V gene end was trimmed by 5 bases and the J gene end by 4 bases; junction bases not matched to a gene: 11. CDR3 length: 17 amino acids. Germline-derived CDR1 and CDR2 are KGHDR and SFDVKD. Method: immunoSEQ multiplex PCR; TCRdb's copy keeps in-frame clones and lacks some. This sample yields more than 85,000 clones, of which 65% to 85% are seen a single time; about 4.5% belongs to the top ten. Here the sequenced sample was peripheral blood, taken on day 0 of AZD1222 vaccination. This sequence joins TRBV24-1 and TRBJ2-3; 10 bases align to TRBD2. The origin of this receptor is an adult in good health. CDR3 sequence: CATSGPEERGGADTQYF. CDR3 nucleotide sequence: TGTGCCACCAGTGGTCCCGAGGAGCGGGGGGGCGCAGATACGCAGTATTTT.